Listed here are 26 T cell receptor beta chains from one sample, sequenced in a study of glioma-infiltrating T cells after dendritic cell vaccination. TCRdb keeps only in-frame clones here, not all; method: immunoSEQ multiplex PCR. The sample includes approximately 84,000 clones, 70% to 90% of them seen just once. The material sequenced was blood, taken before dendritic cell vaccination. The receptors shown here come from a human donor with glioblastoma.

V and J are TRBV7-2 and TRBJ1-5; 8 bases align to TRBD1. Germline lookup yields CDR1 SGHTA and CDR2 FQGNSA. V lost 5 bases and J lost 4; bases outside the gene matches: 10. The CDR3 loop spans 16 amino acids. This CDR3 reads CASSEQGGVFNQPQHF. In DNA form, the CDR3 reads TGTGCCAGCAGCGAACAGGGGGGGGTATTTAATCAGCCCCAGCATTTT. The full variable domain, rest sourced from reference TRBV7-2 and TRBJ1-5, is GAGVSQSPSNKVTEKGKDVELRCDPISGHTALYWYRQSLGQGLEFLIYFQGNSAPDKSGLPSDRFSAERTGGSVSTLTIQRTQQEDSAVYLCASSEQGGVFNQPQHFGDGTRLSIL.

The J gene is TRBJ2-2, the V gene TRBV5-1, with D tentatively TRBD1 (7 bases). The V gene's germline CDR1 is SGHRS and CDR2 YFSETQ. V was pared by 4 bases and J by 4 bases, with 11 bases between. The CDR3 extends over 14 amino acids. For the CDR3, the DNA is TGCGCCAGCAGCCGACAGGGAGGCACCGGGGAGCTGTTTTTT. This encodes CASSRQGGTGELFF.

V and J are TRBV6-4 and TRBJ1-1, with TRBD1 matching over 8 bases. The V and J ends lost 2 bases and 5 bases, in that order; junction bases with no gene match: 4. Germline V CDR1 and CDR2: MRHNA, SNTAGT. The CDR3 consists of 14 residues. CDR3 nucleotide sequence: TGTGCCAGCAGTGACACGGACAGGGATACTGAAGCTTTCTTT. It yields the protein CASSDTDRDTEAFF.

The rearrangement joins TRBV4-1 to TRBJ2-1, with 7 nucleotides matching TRBD2. CDR1 is MGHRA and CDR2 is YSYEKL in the germline V gene. The CDR3 contains 16 residues. J lost 1 base, V lost 4 bases, and 7 bases had no gene match. The CDR3 nucleotides read TGCGCCAGCAGCCTTTTGGGGGGGGAATCCTACAATGAGCAGTTCTTC. This gives the protein CASSLLGGESYNEQFF.

The chain uses TRBV5-1 and TRBJ1-4, with TRBD1 identical over 8 bases. The trim removed 5 bases at V and 0 bases at J, leaving 12 bases unmatched. Per the germline V gene, CDR1 is SGHRS and CDR2 is YFSETQ. This CDR3 has 18 amino acids. CDR3 DNA sequence: TGCGCCAGCAGATGGTTGACAGGGGCCCCTGCAACTAATGAAAAACTGTTTTTT. Translated, it gives CASRWLTGAPATNEKLFF.

This clone was seen only a few times. The chain joins TRBV28 to TRBJ1-4; the D gene is possibly TRBD1 (5 bases). The CDR3 covers 14 residues. CDR1 is MDHEN, CDR2 SYDVKM, per germline. The V end was cut by 10 bases, the J end by 5 bases, with 17 bases between. CDR3 DNA: TGTGCCACAATACGGGGGACGGCGAATGAAAAACTGTTTTTT. Translation: CATIRGTANEKLFF.

This clone appeared a few times. A junction end diverges from the germline sequence, so it may reflect a read error. The chain links TRBV5-8 to TRBJ2-7, with D perhaps TRBD2 (5 bases). The CDR3 runs 15 residues. Per the germline V gene, CDR1 is SGHTS and CDR2 is YDEGEE. CDR3 sequence reads: CASSQDYRGWSEQYF. The DNA for the CDR3 is TGCGCCAGCAGCCAAGATTACCGGGGTTGGAGCGAGCAGTACTTC.

This rearrangement joins TRBV7-3 to TRBJ2-2; no clear D. V lost 6 bases and J 3 bases, leaving 5 bases between the germline ends. The CDR3 spans 12 residues. Germline V gene lookup returns CDR1 SGHTA and CDR2 FQGTGA. The CDR3 DNA follows: TGTGCCAGCAGTTATGACACCGGGGAGCTGTTTTTT. This encodes CASSYDTGELFF.

The V and J genes are TRBV9 and TRBJ2-1; 10 bases agree with TRBD2. CDR1 SGDLS and CDR2 YYNGEE come from the germline V gene. Trimming cost V 4 bases and J 0 bases; bases outside gene matches: 10. The CDR3 totals 18 residues. CDR3 DNA: TGTGCCAGCAGCCCCGGGGCTAGCGGGGGCCGCTCCTACAATGAGCAGTTCTTC. It yields the protein CASSPGASGGRSYNEQFF.

The rearrangement joins TRBV5-5 to TRBJ2-1; TRBD1 might be the D (6 bases). Germline V CDR1 and CDR2: SGHKS, YYEKEE (reference sequence). The CDR3 has 13 residues. V dropped 0 bases and J dropped 6 bases, with 7 bases sitting between them. The CDR3: CASSLEGGNEQFF. Written as DNA, the CDR3 is TGTGCCAGCAGCTTGGAAGGGGGCAATGAGCAGTTCTTC.

V is TRBV7-9 and J is TRBJ1-3, with D possibly matching TRBD1 (5 bases). The germline V gene has CDR1 SEHNR and CDR2 FQNEAQ (reference sequence). The CDR3 is made up of 15 amino acids. Trimming stripped 4 bases from V and 0 bases from J, with 10 bases between. Here the CDR3 reads CASSSTGSSGNTIYF. The CDR3 DNA reads as TGTGCCAGCAGCTCAACAGGCAGCTCTGGAAACACCATATATTTT.

V gene TRBV10-3 combines with J gene TRBJ1-4, with D hard to call. This CDR3 has 17 amino acids. Germline V gene sequence: CDR1 ENHRY, CDR2 SYGVKD. V was cut by 0 bases and J by 8 bases, with 19 bases left in between. CDR3 nucleotides: TGTGCCATCAGTGAGTCAAAAATAGGACGGCGGGGAGAAAAACTGTTTTTT. The encoded protein is CAISESKIGRRGEKLFF.

The rearrangement uses TRBV28 and TRBJ1-5, with D perhaps matching TRBD1 (6 bases). The CDR3 loop spans 14 amino acids. Germline V CDR1 and CDR2: MDHEN, SYDVKM. Trimming removed 4 bases from V and 7 bases from J, with 14 bases in between. CDR3 sequence: CASSSDSRGQPQHF. The DNA for the CDR3 is TGTGCCAGCAGTTCAGATAGCAGGGGCCAGCCCCAGCATTTT.

This clone turned up a few times. This chain connects TRBV5-5 to TRBJ1-4; 8 bases line up with TRBD1. Germline assignment: CDR1 SGHKS and CDR2 YYEKEE (reference sequence). The CDR3 runs 15 residues. J lost 8 bases, V lost 4 bases, and 10 bases had no gene match. The CDR3 bases are TGTGCCAGCAGCCCCGGACAGGGCTTAAGCGAAAAACTGTTTTTT. This encodes CASSPGQGLSEKLFF.

This rearrangement joins TRBV29-1 to TRBJ2-7; no clear D. V was cut by 4 bases and J by 1 base, with 14 bases left in between. Germline CDR1 reads SQVTM; CDR2 reads ANQGSEA. This CDR3 is 14 amino acids long. In nucleotides, the CDR3 is TGCAGCGTTGGTGGCAGAACCTCGTCCTACGAGCAGTACTTC. Protein product: CSVGGRTSSYEQYF.

The V call is TRBV18, the J call TRBJ1-5; D unclear. The CDR3 totals 14 residues. Germline CDR1 is KGHSH and CDR2 is LQKENI. V shed 3 bases and J shed 6 bases, with 12 bases lying between them. CDR3: CASSPAGWGQPQHF. The CDR3 DNA reads TGTGCCAGCTCACCGGCGGGTTGGGGTCAGCCCCAGCATTTT.

This rearrangement joins TRBV27 to TRBJ1-1; D gene ambiguous. This CDR3 region has 13 residues. Germline V lookup: CDR1 MNHEY, CDR2 SMNVEV (reference sequence). Trimming took off 0 bases at V and 5 bases at J, with 7 bases between the two ends. The CDR3 nucleotides are TGTGCCAGCAGTTTATCAAGGAGGACTGAAGCTTTCTTT. The encoded protein is CASSLSRRTEAFF.

This chain joins TRBV14 and TRBJ2-5; D call uncertain. V was pared by 2 bases and J by 3 bases, with 13 bases between. Germline V gene data show CDR1 as SGHDN and CDR2 as FVKESK. The length of the CDR3 is 15 residues. The CDR3 DNA reads as TGTGCCAGCAGCCAACAGGTGGGCCTTAAAGAGACCCAGTACTTC. Its protein is CASSQQVGLKETQYF.

V and J are TRBV7-6 and TRBJ2-1; weak D call: TRBD2 (6 bases). The germline CDR1 and CDR2 sequences are SGHVS and FNYEAQ. The V end was cut by 4 bases, the J end by 3 bases, with 13 bases between. The CDR3 runs to 15 residues. The CDR3 bases are TGTGCCAGCAGCTCTGAGGTTAGCGGCTACAATGAGCAGTTCTTC. This sequence encodes CASSSEVSGYNEQFF.

This clone was picked up a small number of times. The chain employs TRBV7-3 and TRBJ2-7; D is unclear. The length of the CDR3 is 13 residues. The germline CDR1 and CDR2 sequences are SGHTA and FQGTGA. V lost 6 bases and J lost 8, with 17 bases in between. This CDR3 is CASSQHPSTQQYF. The CDR3 DNA reads TGTGCCAGCAGTCAACACCCCTCAACGCAGCAGTACTTC.

V usage is TRBV4-1 and J usage is TRBJ1-3; D unresolved. The CDR3 length is 12 residues. The V gene lost 4 bases and the J gene lost 3 bases, with 4 bases spanning the gap. Germline values: CDR1 MGHRA, CDR2 YSYEKL. CDR3 nucleotides: TGCGCCAGCAGCCCTTATGGAAACACCATATATTTT. It codes for CASSPYGNTIYF.

The J gene is TRBJ2-1, the V gene TRBV28; TRBD2 agrees at 11 bases. This CDR3 has 16 residues. From germline, CDR1 is MDHEN and CDR2 SYDVKM. The ends lost 6 bases at V and 1 base at J; junction bases unmatched: 5. The CDR3 DNA sequence: TGTGCCAGCAGAGGGCTAGCGGGGGGATCCTACAATGAGCAGTTCTTC. This sequence encodes CASRGLAGGSYNEQFF.

The chain has TRBV5-1 and TRBJ1-4, with TRBD1 identical over 7 bases. This CDR3 region has 16 residues. With 0 bases clipped from V and 7 bases from J, the junction kept 9 bases outside the gene matches. Germline V gene sequence: CDR1 SGHRS, CDR2 YFSETQ. DNA for the CDR3: TGCGCCAGCAGCTTGGCCGGGGCAGGGGGGTTTGAAAAACTGTTTTTT. This encodes CASSLAGAGGFEKLFF.

The rearrangement uses TRBV9 and TRBJ2-7; the match to TRBD2 covers 13 bases. Germline V lookup: CDR1 SGDLS, CDR2 YYNGEE. Losses at the gene ends were 0 bases for V and 3 bases for J; bases not matched to a gene: 0. The CDR3 loop spans 15 amino acids. The CDR3 spells CASSVGTSGGYEQYF. In DNA form, the CDR3 reads TGTGCCAGCAGCGTAGGGACTAGCGGGGGCTACGAGCAGTACTTC.

The chain combines TRBV11-3 with TRBJ2-3; 11 bases fit TRBD2. The CDR3 is 16 residues long. J lost 5 bases, V lost 5 bases, and 9 bases had no gene match. Per the germline V gene, CDR1 is SGHNT and CDR2 is YENEEA. For the CDR3, the DNA is TGTGCCAGCAGCCCCTTTAGCGGGGGGGCCTTAGATACGCAGTATTTT. It codes for CASSPFSGGALDTQYF.

The sample holds one count of this clone. The gene calls are TRBV27 and TRBJ1-5; a weak D match, TRBD1 (6 bases). Trimming stripped 3 bases from V and 1 base from J, with 10 bases between. Germline CDR1 MNHEY, CDR2 SMNVEV (reference sequence). This CDR3 has 15 residues. The chain's CDR3 is CASSLGQGSNQPQHF. The CDR3 region has the DNA TGTGCCAGCAGTTTGGGGCAGGGGAGCAATCAGCCCCAGCATTTT.